The clone carrying this T cell receptor beta chain was counted once. What it binds is unknown. This record belongs to a study of T cell responses to AZD1222 COVID-19 vaccine. Trimming shortened V by 0 bases and J by 3 bases, and 9 bases separated the two germline ends. Per germline, CDR1 SGHRS and CDR2 YFSETQ. This CDR3 has 14 residues. Assay: immunoSEQ multiplex PCR; the TCRdb copy retains only in-frame clones and omits some. Of some 100,000 clones in the sample, around 87% were seen once. General study findings and limits: Most donors were white British and more were female, and clonal diversity was possibly underestimated.

The chain employs TRBV5-1 and TRBJ1-2; TRBD1 is a possible D gene (5 bases). The sequence was obtained from an adult in good health. The input for sequencing was peripheral blood, taken on day 0 of MenACWY control vaccination. In nucleotides, the CDR3 is TGCGCCAGCAGCTTGGCCCAGGGTTACTATGGCTACACCTTC. It yields the protein CASSLAQGYYGYTF.